This T cell receptor beta chain was sequenced for a study of tumor-infiltrating lymphocytes in primary liver carcinoma. Study details: Spanning 30 to 69 years of age, the patients were men and women. Samples returned roughly 3.65 to 8 million productive TCRbeta reads each. Read depth did not differ significantly between tissue types.

Researchers generated TCR beta cDNA from roughly 520 ng of total RNA, relying on a constant-region primer. What produced the TCR beta libraries was three nested multiplex PCR rounds using slightly modified ARM-PCR. The two initial PCR rounds, roughly 9 cycles each, used TRBV1-TRBV30 forward and C-beta reverse primers. TCRdb recomputed calls from the multiplex PCR reads with MiXCR, one row per CDR3 protein. The table lists approximately 190,000 distinct CDR3 sequences, roughly 80% of them singletons. This CDR3 has 16 residues. Germline V gene lookup returns CDR1 SGHAT and CDR2 FQDESV (reference sequence). Unsorted bulk tissue, roughly 20-32 mg of it, served as the source for co-extraction of RNA and DNA. In regard to this clonotype: The junction departs from germline at one end; a sequencing error may be responsible.

The chain links TRBV11-1 to TRBJ2-1; D perhaps matches TRBD2 (5 bases). Sequences were obtained from tumor tissue from primary liver carcinoma. The clonotype was recovered from a man aged 35-49 years with primary liver carcinoma and hepatitis B virus infection. The CDR3 DNA reads as TGTGCCAGCGGCCCAGGCAGTAGCGAGATCTATAATGAGCAATTCTTC. Its protein is CASGPGSSEIYNEQFF.